The rows below give T cell receptor beta chains drawn from one sample of a study of shared clonotypes between healthy human individuals. TCRdb keeps only in-frame clones here, not all; method: immunoSEQ multiplex PCR. Seen here are over a million clones, roughly 74% observed once, and the top ten hold 0.5% to 0.6%. Sequenced input: memory CD4+ T cells from PBMCs. These receptors were taken from a man aged 18 to 29 in good health. Some clones in this sample may be carry-over from other donors' samples. CDR3s include the opening cysteine and the closing phenylalanine or tryptophan. D genes are given only for firm matches. Rows give clone size only sometimes, using once, few, many, or a class for an expanded clone.

>TRBJ2-3|NA|TRBV5-6|NA
TGTGCCAGCAGCTTGGCAGCGAAGATTAGCACAGATACGCAGTATTTT
CASSLAAKISTDTQYF
>TRBJ2-7|NA|TRBV5-1|NA
TGCGCCAGCAGCTCCCAACTTTATACCGAGCAGTACTTC
CASSSQLYTEQYF
>TRBJ2-3|NA|TRBV7-2|NA
TGTGCCAGCAGCCTTCAACAGACTCCGGCAGATACGCAGTATTTT
CASSLQQTPADTQYF
>TRBJ1-2|NA|TRBV7-2|TRBD1
TGTGCCAGCAGCCCGCGAACCGGGACAGCCTATGGCTACACCTTC
CASSPRTGTAYGYTF
>TRBJ1-1|NA|TRBV18|NA
TGTGCCAGCTCACCCTCACAGGGAGAAACAGCGGGCACTGAAGCTTTCTTT
CASSPSQGETAGTEAFF
>TRBJ1-5|once|TRBV4-1|TRBD1
TGCGCCAGCAGCCAGGACAGGGGAGAGGGCAATCAGCCCCAGCATTTT
CASSQDRGEGNQPQHF
>TRBJ1-1|NA|TRBV29-1|NA
TGCAGCGCCCTGAATCCCCCTGAAGCTTTCTTT
CSALNPPEAFF
>TRBJ2-1|once|TRBV7-2|TRBD2
TGTGCCAGCAGCTTCCCTGGGGGGGAAGTTGGGCAGTTCTTC
CASSFPGGEVGQFF
>TRBJ2-5|NA|TRBV27|NA
TGTGCCAGCAGGGGCCGTGCGGGGCCGGAGACCCAGTACTTC
CASRGRAGPETQYF
>TRBJ2-2|NA|TRBV2|NA
TGTGCCAGCGGGCCCTCCCACACCGGGGAGCTGTTTTTT
CASGPSHTGELFF
>TRBJ1-5|NA|TRBV6-5|NA
TGTGCCAGCAGTCAGGGGAATCAGCCCCAGCATTTT
CASSQGNQPQHF
>TRBJ2-7|NA|TRBV4-1|NA
TGCGCCAGCAGCCAAGATCGGGGGGCAGGGGGAGACGAGCAGTACTTC
CASSQDRGAGGDEQYF
>TRBJ2-1|NA|TRBV4-2|TRBD1
TGTGCCAGCAGGACCCGGGACAGGGACGTGAATGAGCAGTTCTTC
CASRTRDRDVNEQFF
>TRBJ1-2|NA|TRBV6-1|TRBD1
TGTGCCAGCAGCTTTGGGGGGACAGCCTATGGCTACACCTTC
CASSFGGTAYGYTF
>TRBJ2-5|NA|TRBV2|TRBD1
TGTGCCAGCAGATACCGGACAGGCCGTTTAGAGACCCAGTACTTC
CASRYRTGRLETQYF
>TRBJ1-2|NA|TRBV28|NA
TGTGCCAGCAGTGACGGCGGATATGGCTACACCTTC
CASSDGGYGYTF
>TRBJ2-7|few|TRBV6-5|NA
TGTGCCAGCAGTCCCCCACAGGGAACCTACGAGCAGTACTTC
CASSPPQGTYEQYF
>TRBJ2-7|few|TRBV4-3|NA
TGCGCCAGCAGCCATTCCCTTGCCTACGAGCAGTACTTC
CASSHSLAYEQYF
>TRBJ2-7|NA|TRBV27|TRBD2
TGTGCCAGCAGTTTACCCGGGACTAGCGGGAGCAACGAGCAGTACTTC
CASSLPGTSGSNEQYF
>TRBJ2-2|NA|TRBV28|TRBD2
TGTGCCAGCACCCCAAGCGGGAGGGCCGTTACCGGGGAGCTGTTTTTT
CASTPSGRAVTGELFF
>TRBJ1-2|few|TRBV2|NA
TGTGCCAGCAGTGCGGCCGACGCTAACTATGGCTACACCTTC
CASSAADANYGYTF
>TRBJ2-7|NA|TRBV2|NA
TGTGCCAGTCACCTAAACTCCTACGAGCAGTACTTC
CASHLNSYEQYF
>TRBJ2-7|NA|TRBV19|NA
TGTGCCAGTAGGGGCCCTCGCTACGAGCAGTACTTC
CASRGPRYEQYF
>TRBJ2-2|NA|TRBV5-4|TRBD2
TGTGCCAGCAGCTTGTCCATGGGGGAGGGGTACACCGGGGAGCTGTTTTTT
CASSLSMGEGYTGELFF
>TRBJ1-2|NA|TRBV7-2|NA
TGTGCCAGCAGACCCGACAGTAGCCCGGGCTATGGCTACACCTTC
CASRPDSSPGYGYTF
>TRBJ1-5|few|TRBV27|NA
TGTGCCAGCGGGTCGAATCAGCCCCAGCATTTT
CASGSNQPQHF
>TRBJ2-1|once|TRBV6-1|NA
TGTGCCAGCAGTCATCGGGGGTTTAATGAGCAGTTCTTC
CASSHRGFNEQFF
>TRBJ1-3|NA|TRBV15|NA
TGTGCCACCAGCAGAGATTATGGGGGGCAGTTCTCTGGAAACACCATATATTTT
CATSRDYGGQFSGNTIYF
>TRBJ1-3|NA|TRBV19|NA
TGTGCCAGTAGGGACAGTCCGAGCTCTGGAAACACCATATATTTT
CASRDSPSSGNTIYF
>TRBJ2-1|few|TRBV7-2|NA
TGTGCCAGCAGCTTAGCGGTTGCCAGGAGCTCCTACAATGAGCAGTTCTTC
CASSLAVARSSYNEQFF
>TRBJ2-2|NA|TRBV7-3|NA
TGTGCCAGCAGCTCATGGGAGGCAGGGTACACCGGGGAGCTGTTTTTT
CASSSWEAGYTGELFF
>TRBJ2-5|NA|TRBV2|NA
TGTGCCAGCAGTGAAAAAGGTGGGGGATTGGAGACCCAGTACTTC
CASSEKGGGLETQYF
>TRBJ2-2|NA|TRBV7-3|TRBD2
TGTGCCAGCGACGGGAGGGCCACGACCGGGGAGCTGTTTTTT
CASDGRATTGELFF
>TRBJ2-6|NA|TRBV19|TRBD1
TGTGCCAGTAGTACGCAGACAGGGGGCTCTGGGGCCAACGTCCTGACTTTC
CASSTQTGGSGANVLTF
>TRBJ2-4|few|TRBV4-2|TRBD2
TGTGCCAGCAGCCAAGGAATCCGACTAGCGGGAGGGCTGGCCAAAAACATTCAGTACTTC
CASSQGIRLAGGLAKNIQYF
>TRBJ1-6|once|TRBV25-1|TRBD1
TGTGCCAGCAGAAATCAGGGTGGGACAGGCCGTTCGACACCCCTCCACTTT
CASRNQGGTGRSTPLHF
>TRBJ2-1|NA|TRBV5-4|TRBD2
TGTGCCAGCAGCTTGGTGGCGCTAGCGGGACCCAATGAGCAGTTCTTC
CASSLVALAGPNEQFF
>TRBJ2-7|NA|TRBV10-3|TRBD1
TGTGCCATCAAGAGACAGGGGGAGGGCGACGAGCAGTACTTC
CAIKRQGEGDEQYF
>TRBJ2-1|once|TRBV2|NA
TGTGCCAGCATCATGATAGTTGGGGAGAGGCCCCACAATGAGCAGTTCTTC
CASIMIVGERPHNEQFF
>TRBJ2-1|NA|TRBV5-1|NA
TGCGCCAGCAGCTTGGAGGCAGGGTCCTACAATGAGCAGTTCTTC
CASSLEAGSYNEQFF
>TRBJ2-3|few|TRBV6-5|TRBD2
TGTGCCAGCAAGCGGGACGGAGATACGCAGTATTTT
CASKRDGDTQYF